In this sample, the clone carrying this TCR beta chain turned up once. The CDR3 has 13 residues. Germline values: CDR1 GTSNPN, CDR2 SVGIG (reference sequence). Deletions cut 5 bases from V and 1 base from J, with 12 bases between. Using immunoSEQ multiplex PCR, the repertoire was profiled, and TCRdb retains in-frame clones only, with some absent. The sample has about 94,000 clones, about four fifths seen once; the top ten hold 15% to 20%. The data are from a study of blood T cell repertoires in COVID-19. Study context: The cDNA or gDNA used as material had been derived from T cells, B-cell-depleted T cells, or PBMCs.

This TCR was recovered from a human donor in a cohort sampled during active COVID-19. The J gene is TRBJ2-7, the V gene TRBV30; D perhaps matches TRBD1 (6 bases). The source material was peripheral blood. The CDR3: CAWGQGMSYEQYF. DNA for the CDR3: TGTGCCTGGGGTCAGGGGATGTCCTACGAGCAGTACTTC.